These 22 T cell receptor beta chains were sequenced from one sample in a study of molecular identifiers for immune sequencing clone quantification. TCRdb used MiXCR to reprocess the PCR reads, holding one entry per CDR3 protein. Seen here are about 320,000 distinct CDR3 sequences, 20% to 25% observed once, and the top ten hold 0.81%. The sample consisted of naive CD8+ T cells from blood, with Jurkat cell RNA spiked in. Subset described: FACS-sorted CD8+CD4-CCR7+CD45RA+ naive T cells. The receptors were sampled from a human donor in good health. Some libraries in this study had Jurkat cell RNA spiked in.

With regard to this clonotype: This CDR3 fails to terminate in the conserved phenylalanine or tryptophan, so it likely reflects a read error. The gene calls are TRBV28 and TRBJ2-7; D not certain. CDR3 size: 13 residues. Germline lookup yields CDR1 MDHEN and CDR2 SYDVKM. Trimming shortened V by 1 base and J by 7 bases, and 11 bases separated the two germline ends. CDR3 residues: CASSLLHGSEQYS. For the CDR3, the DNA is TGTGCCAGCAGTTTATTGCACGGATCTGAGCAGTACTCC.

This clonotype was seen ten or more times. In DNA, the CDR3 is TGCAGTGCTAGACCCCTATCGGGAGCTGAAGCTTTCTTT. This sequence encodes CSARPLSGAEAFF. The chain joins TRBV20-1 to TRBJ1-1; the D is unclear. Germline V gene sequence: CDR1 DFQATT, CDR2 SNEGSKA (reference sequence). V was pared by 2 bases and J by 6 bases, with 13 bases between. This CDR3 comprises 13 residues.

The V and J genes are TRBV27 and TRBJ2-2, with a possible D match to TRBD1 (6 bases). CDR3 length equals 15 residues. Germline V lookup: CDR1 MNHEY, CDR2 SMNVEV (reference sequence). Deletions cut 3 bases from V and 4 bases from J, with 12 bases between. CDR3 coding DNA: TGTGCCAGCAGTTTCTCCAGGGGCGGCACCGGGGAGCTGTTTTTT. It specifies CASSFSRGGTGELFF.

Comments on this clonotype: Its ends do not fully match the called genes, so a read error is possible. The chain combines TRBV6-2 or TRBV6-3 with TRBJ1-1; the D is unclear. The CDR3 extends over 14 amino acids. CDR1 and CDR2 from the germline V gene are MNHEY and SVGEGT. The CDR3 coding sequence is TGTGCCAGCAGTTACTCGATTGTTAACACTGAAGCCTTCTTT. Translation: CASSYSIVNTEAFF.

In this sample, this clonotype turned up many times. The rearrangement uses TRBV6-2 or TRBV6-3 and TRBJ1-1; 7 bases are a match to TRBD1. The length of the CDR3 is 15 residues. CDR1 is MNHEY and CDR2 is SVGEGT in the germline V gene. J was trimmed by 1 base and V by 8 bases; bases with no gene match: 10. As DNA, the CDR3 is TGTGCCAGCCTGGGGGAGGGGGCCCCGAACACTGAAGCTTTCTTT. It is translated as CASLGEGAPNTEAFF.

This clonotype was picked up many times. The chain carries TRBV7-9 and TRBJ2-7; 7 bases line up with TRBD2. The CDR3 extends over 14 amino acids. V gave up 5 bases and J gave up 4 bases; unmatched junction bases: 8. In germline, CDR1 is SEHNR, CDR2 FQNEAQ (reference sequence). The CDR3 spells CASSALAENYEQYF. Here the CDR3 DNA reads TGTGCCAGCAGCGCCCTAGCGGAGAATTACGAGCAGTACTTC.

This clonotype was seen many times. The chain joins TRBV5-8 to TRBJ2-3; D ambiguous. Trimming cost V 4 bases and J 3 bases, with 12 bases left between them. The CDR3 runs to 14 residues. Per the germline V gene, CDR1 is SGHTS and CDR2 is YDEGEE. DNA for the CDR3: TGTGCCAGCAGCCCGTCCTGGATTACAGATACGCAGTATTTT. Protein sequence: CASSPSWITDTQYF.

This clonotype has a handful of counts. The chain is built from TRBV10-3 and TRBJ2-6, with D unresolved. Germline lookup yields CDR1 ENHRY and CDR2 SYGVKD. The CDR3 runs to 16 residues. The V end was cut by 4 bases, the J end by 0 bases, with 10 bases between. The CDR3 loop is CAISGTKDSGANVLTF. Here the CDR3 DNA reads TGTGCCATCAGTGGGACGAAGGACTCTGGGGCCAACGTCCTGACTTTC.

In the case of this clonotype: A much larger clone lies one base from this, so it may be a read error. The chain links TRBV10-2 to TRBJ2-1, with D possibly matching TRBD2 (5 bases). The CDR3 runs 15 residues. Trimming removed 3 bases from V and 7 bases from J, with 16 bases in between. In germline, CDR1 is WSHSY, CDR2 SAAADI. DNA of the CDR3: TGCGCCAGCAGTGATATGCTCGAGGGTAAGAATGAGCAGTTCTTC. It is translated as CASSDMLEGKNEQFF.

Comments on this clonotype: Its ends do not fully match the called genes, so a read error is possible. CDR3 sequence: CACSYAAGGYEQYF. The CDR3 DNA follows: TGTGCCTGCAGTTACGCCGCAGGGGGCTACGAGCAGTACTTC. The V call is TRBV6-2 or TRBV6-3, the J call TRBJ2-7; 7 bases match TRBD1. Germline V gene sequence: CDR1 MNHEY, CDR2 SVGEGT. CDR3 size: 14 residues.

In this sample, this clonotype turned up many times. The V call is TRBV7-9, the J call TRBJ1-1; D is perhaps TRBD1 (6 bases). With 6 bases removed from V and 0 bases from J, the gap between germline ends came to 23 bases. The CDR3 covers 18 residues. Germline V gene data show CDR1 as SEHNR and CDR2 as FQNEAQ (reference sequence). CDR3 sequence reads: CASRPAGGAGGVNTEAFF. As DNA, the CDR3 is TGTGCCAGCAGGCCCGCGGGGGGCGCGGGAGGGGTGAACACTGAAGCTTTCTTT.

The chain uses TRBV6-5 and TRBJ2-7; TRBD1 agrees at 7 bases. Losses at the gene ends were 0 bases for V and 0 bases for J; bases not matched to a gene: 5. Per the germline V gene, CDR1 is MNHEY and CDR2 is SVGAGI. This CDR3 contains 16 residues. The DNA of the CDR3 is TGTGCCAGCAGTTACTCGACAGGGTTCAACTCCTACGAGCAGTACTTC. Its protein is CASSYSTGFNSYEQYF.

This clonotype has at least ten counts. The chain has TRBV6-5 and TRBJ2-7; D could derive from TRBD1 or TRBD2 (6 bases each). Looked up from germline, CDR1 is MNHEY and CDR2 is SVGAGI. V was shortened by 3 bases and J by 6 bases, with 21 bases between the two germline ends. This CDR3 comprises 16 residues. The CDR3 nucleotides are TGTGCCAGCAGTTATATGGGGGCAGGCCTGGGGGGCGAGCAGTACTTC. It specifies CASSYMGAGLGGEQYF.

V gene TRBV5-6 combines with J gene TRBJ2-3; D remains ambiguous. This CDR3 is 12 amino acids long. CDR1 SGHDT and CDR2 YYEEEE come from the germline V gene. The V gene lost 7 bases and the J gene lost 3 bases, with 9 bases spanning the gap. CDR3 residues: CASGLITDTQYF. In DNA, the CDR3 is TGTGCCAGCGGCCTCATAACAGATACGCAGTATTTT.

This clonotype occurred many times. The chain recombines TRBV13 with TRBJ1-1; no clear D. V was pared by 2 bases and J by 4 bases, with 17 bases between. CDR3 length: 16 amino acids. Germline assignment: CDR1 PRHDT and CDR2 FYEKMQ (reference sequence). The CDR3 DNA is TGTGCCAGCAGCTTATGGCCAGGAGAGGGCGGCACTGAAGCTTTCTTT. It is translated as CASSLWPGEGGTEAFF.

A remark on this clonotype: A single base separates this from a much larger clone, so it may be a read error. The chain joins TRBV6-1 to TRBJ2-5, with D possibly being TRBD2 (6 bases). There are 15 residues in the CDR3. V lost 6 bases and J 1 base, leaving 15 bases between the germline ends. The germline V gene encodes CDR1 MNHNS and CDR2 SASEGT. Here the CDR3 reads CASRRGGTFQETQYF. In nucleotides, the CDR3 is TGTGCCAGCAGGCGAGGAGGGACTTTCCAAGAGACCCAGTACTTC.

This clonotype was found many times. This sequence joins TRBV5-1 and TRBJ2-7, with D possibly being TRBD2 (6 bases). V was pared by 0 bases and J by 1 base, with 14 bases between. The CDR3 runs 16 residues. Germline CDR1 reads SGHRS; CDR2 reads YFSETQ. Here the CDR3 DNA reads TGCGCCAGCAGCTTGGGATTCCGCGGGGCATCCTACGAGCAGTACTTC. This translates into CASSLGFRGASYEQYF.

In its sample, this clonotype was seen many times. V is TRBV10-2 and J is TRBJ2-5; D is unresolved. Germline CDR1 reads WSHSY; CDR2 reads SAAADI. This CDR3 region has 15 residues. Deletions cut 3 bases from V and 2 bases from J, with 13 bases between. In DNA form, the CDR3 reads TGCGCCAGCAGTGAAAGCCAGTGGGCGCAAGAGACCCAGTACTTC. Translation gives CASSESQWAQETQYF.

This clonotype appeared a few times. This rearrangement joins TRBV7-6 to TRBJ2-5; tentative D call: TRBD1 (5 bases). This CDR3 is built from 15 residues. The V end was cut by 4 bases, the J end by 1 base, with 13 bases between. Looked up from germline, CDR1 is SGHVS and CDR2 is FNYEAQ. For the CDR3, the DNA is TGTGCCAGCAGCTCCCTAAGACAGTCCCAAGAGACCCAGTACTTC. As protein: CASSSLRQSQETQYF.

In the case of this clonotype: A much larger clonotype is one base distant, so this may be a read error. V and J are TRBV5-4 and TRBJ2-1; 9 positions match TRBD2. Per the germline V gene, CDR1 is SGHNT and CDR2 is YYREEE (reference sequence). The length of the CDR3 is 15 residues. CDR3 residues: CASSQGLAGMDEPFF. The CDR3, as DNA: TGTGCCAGCAGCCAGGGACTAGCAGGGATGGATGAGCCGTTCTTC.

This clonotype has at least ten counts. The J gene is TRBJ2-3, the V gene TRBV12-3 or TRBV12-4; 8 bases match TRBD2. Trimming removed 8 bases from V and 0 bases from J; junction bases left unmatched: 10. The CDR3 runs 16 residues. The CDR3 nucleotides are TGTGCCAGCCGGGGGGGCGCAGACCCTAGCACAGATACGCAGTATTTT. Translated, it gives CASRGGADPSTDTQYF.

This clonotype was observed a handful of times. This rearrangement joins TRBV13 to TRBJ2-2; 9 nucleotides line up with TRBD2. CDR3 size: 16 residues. V gave up 5 bases and J gave up 3 bases; unmatched junction bases: 7. The germline V gene encodes CDR1 PRHDT and CDR2 FYEKMQ (reference sequence). CDR3 loop: CASSPSSGADTGELFF. The CDR3 DNA reads as TGTGCCAGCAGCCCCTCTAGCGGGGCTGACACCGGGGAGCTGTTTTTT. Drawing the rest from reference TRBV13 and TRBJ2-2, the complete variable domain is AAGVIQSPRHLIKEKRETATLKCYPIPRHDTVYWYQQGPGQDPQFLISFYEKMQSDKGSIPDRFSAQQFSDYHSELNMSSLELGDSALYFCASSPSSGADTGELFFGEGSRLTVL.